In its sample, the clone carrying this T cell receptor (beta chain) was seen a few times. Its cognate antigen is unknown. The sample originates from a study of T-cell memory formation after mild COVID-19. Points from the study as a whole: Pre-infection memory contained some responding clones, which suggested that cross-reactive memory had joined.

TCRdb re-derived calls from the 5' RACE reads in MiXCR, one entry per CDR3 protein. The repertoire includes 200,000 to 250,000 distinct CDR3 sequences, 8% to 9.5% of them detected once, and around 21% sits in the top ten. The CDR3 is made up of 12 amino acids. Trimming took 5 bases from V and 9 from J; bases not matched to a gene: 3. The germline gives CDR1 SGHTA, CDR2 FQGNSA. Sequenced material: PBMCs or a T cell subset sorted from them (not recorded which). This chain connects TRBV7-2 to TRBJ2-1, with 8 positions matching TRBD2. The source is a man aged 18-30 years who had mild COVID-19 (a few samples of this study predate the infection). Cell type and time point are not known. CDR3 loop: CASSRLAIEQFF. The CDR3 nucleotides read TGTGCCAGCAGCAGACTAGCGATTGAGCAGTTCTTC. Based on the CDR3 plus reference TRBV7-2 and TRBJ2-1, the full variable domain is GAGVSQSPSNKVTEKGKDVELRCDPISGHTALYWYRQSLGQGLEFLIYFQGNSAPDKSGLPSDRFSAERTGGSVSTLTIQRTQQEDSAVYLCASSRLAIEQFFGPGTRLTVL.